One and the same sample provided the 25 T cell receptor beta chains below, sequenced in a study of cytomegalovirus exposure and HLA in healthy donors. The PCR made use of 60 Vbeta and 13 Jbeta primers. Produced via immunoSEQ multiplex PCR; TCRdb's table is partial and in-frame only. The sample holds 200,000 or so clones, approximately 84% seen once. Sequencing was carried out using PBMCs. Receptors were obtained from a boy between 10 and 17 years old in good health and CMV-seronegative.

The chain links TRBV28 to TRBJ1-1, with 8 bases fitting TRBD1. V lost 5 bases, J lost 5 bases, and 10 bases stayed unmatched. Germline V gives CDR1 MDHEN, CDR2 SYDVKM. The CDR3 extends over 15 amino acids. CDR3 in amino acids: CASSLPGGLRTEAFF. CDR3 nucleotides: TGTGCCAGCAGTCTACCAGGGGGCTTGCGGACTGAAGCTTTCTTT. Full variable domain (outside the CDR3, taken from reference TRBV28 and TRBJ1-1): DVKVTQSSRYLVKRTGEKVFLECVQDMDHENMFWYRQDPGLGLRLIYFSYDVKMKEKGDIPEGYSVSREKKERFSLILESASTNQTSMYLCASSLPGGLRTEAFFGQGTRLTVV.

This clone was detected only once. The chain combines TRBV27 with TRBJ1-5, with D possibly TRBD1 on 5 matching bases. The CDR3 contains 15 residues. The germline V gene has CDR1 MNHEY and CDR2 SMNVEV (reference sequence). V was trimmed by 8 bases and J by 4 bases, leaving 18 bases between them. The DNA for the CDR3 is TGTGCCAGCTTGAGGCGGTGGGGGGGAAATCAGCCCCAGCATTTT. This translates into CASLRRWGGNQPQHF.

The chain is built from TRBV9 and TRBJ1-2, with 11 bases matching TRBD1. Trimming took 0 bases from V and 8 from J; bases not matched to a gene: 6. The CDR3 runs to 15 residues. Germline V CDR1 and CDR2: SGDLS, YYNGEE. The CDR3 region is CASSVAGTGGMGYTF. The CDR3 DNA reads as TGTGCCAGCAGCGTAGCCGGGACAGGGGGAATGGGCTACACCTTC.

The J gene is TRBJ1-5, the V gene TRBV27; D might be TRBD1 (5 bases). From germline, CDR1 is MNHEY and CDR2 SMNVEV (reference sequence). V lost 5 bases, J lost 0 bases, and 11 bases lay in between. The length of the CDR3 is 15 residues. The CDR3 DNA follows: TGTGCCAGCAGTGGAAGGGGTTATAGCAATCAGCCCCAGCATTTT. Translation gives CASSGRGYSNQPQHF.

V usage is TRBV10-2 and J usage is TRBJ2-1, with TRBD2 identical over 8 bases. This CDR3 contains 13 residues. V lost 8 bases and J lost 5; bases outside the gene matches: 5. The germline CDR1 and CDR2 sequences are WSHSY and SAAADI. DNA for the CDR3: TGCGCCAGCGAGGGACTAGGTGACAATGAGCAGTTCTTC. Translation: CASEGLGDNEQFF.

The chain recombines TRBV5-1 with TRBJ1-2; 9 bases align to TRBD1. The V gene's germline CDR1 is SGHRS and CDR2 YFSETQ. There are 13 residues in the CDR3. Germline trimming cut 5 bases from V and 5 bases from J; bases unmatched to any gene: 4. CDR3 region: CASRDRGIYGYTF. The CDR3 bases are TGCGCCAGCAGGGACAGGGGCATTTATGGCTACACCTTC.

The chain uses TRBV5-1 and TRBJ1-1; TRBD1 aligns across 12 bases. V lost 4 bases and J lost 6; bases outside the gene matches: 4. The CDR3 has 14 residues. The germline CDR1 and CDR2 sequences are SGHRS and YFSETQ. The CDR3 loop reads CASSRGTGGSEAFF. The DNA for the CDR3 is TGCGCCAGCAGCCGCGGGACAGGGGGCTCTGAAGCTTTCTTT.

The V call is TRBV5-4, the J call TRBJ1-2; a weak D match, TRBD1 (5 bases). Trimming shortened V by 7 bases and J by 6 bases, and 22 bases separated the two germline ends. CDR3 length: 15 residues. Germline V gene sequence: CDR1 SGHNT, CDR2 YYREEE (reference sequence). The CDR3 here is CASYRPNSRADGYTF. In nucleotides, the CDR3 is TGTGCCAGCTATCGTCCCAACTCCAGGGCCGATGGCTACACCTTC.

CDR3 amino acids: CATSRAVTAKNIQYF. CDR3 in DNA: TGTGCCACCAGCAGAGCGGTAACAGCCAAAAACATTCAGTACTTC. The rearrangement joins TRBV15 to TRBJ2-4, with D uncertain. Germline loops: CDR1 LNHNV, CDR2 YYDKDF (reference sequence). The CDR3 loop spans 15 amino acids. V lost 1 base and J 0 bases, leaving 7 bases between the germline ends.

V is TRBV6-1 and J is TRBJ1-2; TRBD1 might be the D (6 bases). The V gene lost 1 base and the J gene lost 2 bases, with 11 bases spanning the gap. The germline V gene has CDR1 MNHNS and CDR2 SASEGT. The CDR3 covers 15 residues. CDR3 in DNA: TGTGCCAGCAGTGAAGAAGGGGGGGCGAACTATGGCTACACCTTC. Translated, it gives CASSEEGGANYGYTF.

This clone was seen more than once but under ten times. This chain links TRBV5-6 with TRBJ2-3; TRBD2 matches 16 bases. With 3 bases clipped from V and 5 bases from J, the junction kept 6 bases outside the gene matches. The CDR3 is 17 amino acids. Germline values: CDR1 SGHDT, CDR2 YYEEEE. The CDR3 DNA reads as TGTGCCAGCAGCTGGGGACTAGCGGGAGGGCCCAAAGATACGCAGTATTTT. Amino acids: CASSWGLAGGPKDTQYF.

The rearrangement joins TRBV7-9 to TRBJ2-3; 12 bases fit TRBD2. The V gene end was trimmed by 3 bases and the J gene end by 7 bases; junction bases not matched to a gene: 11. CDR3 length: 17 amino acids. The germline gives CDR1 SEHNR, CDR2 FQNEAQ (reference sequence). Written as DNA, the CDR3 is TGTGCCAGCAGCTTTGAACCTAGCGGGAGGGGGATGAATACGCAGTATTTT. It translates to CASSFEPSGRGMNTQYF. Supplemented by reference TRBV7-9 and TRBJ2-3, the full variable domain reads DTGVSQNPRHKITKRGQNVTFRCDPISEHNRLYWYRQTLGQGPEFLTYFQNEAQLEKSRLLSDRFSAERPKGSFSTLEIQRTEQGDSAMYLCASSFEPSGRGMNTQYFGPGTRLTVL.

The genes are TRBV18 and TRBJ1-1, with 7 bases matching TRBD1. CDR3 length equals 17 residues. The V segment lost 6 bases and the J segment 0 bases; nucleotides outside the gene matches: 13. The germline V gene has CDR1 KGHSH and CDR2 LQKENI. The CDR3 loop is CASSTYRGTIMNTEAFF. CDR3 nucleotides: TGTGCCAGCTCCACTTACAGGGGAACTATTATGAACACTGAAGCTTTCTTT.

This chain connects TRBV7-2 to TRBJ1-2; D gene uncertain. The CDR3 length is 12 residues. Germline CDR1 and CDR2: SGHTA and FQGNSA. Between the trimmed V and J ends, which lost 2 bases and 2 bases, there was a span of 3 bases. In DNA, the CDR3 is TGTGCCAGCAGCTTATCAAACTATGGCTACACCTTC. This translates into CASSLSNYGYTF.

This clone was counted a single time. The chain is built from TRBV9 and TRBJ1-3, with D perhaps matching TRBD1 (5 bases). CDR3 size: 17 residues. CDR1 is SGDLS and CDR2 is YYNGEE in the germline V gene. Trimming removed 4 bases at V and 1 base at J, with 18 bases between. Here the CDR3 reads CASSLSGGAGSGNTIYF. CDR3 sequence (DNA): TGTGCCAGCAGCCTCTCGGGTGGGGCCGGGTCTGGAAACACCATATATTTT. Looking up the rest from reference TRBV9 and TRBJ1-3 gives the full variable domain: DSGVTQTPKHLITATGQRVTLRCSPRSGDLSVYWYQQSLDQGLQFLIQYYNGEERAKGNILERFSAQQFPDLHSELNLSSLELGDSALYFCASSLSGGAGSGNTIYFGEGSWLTVV.

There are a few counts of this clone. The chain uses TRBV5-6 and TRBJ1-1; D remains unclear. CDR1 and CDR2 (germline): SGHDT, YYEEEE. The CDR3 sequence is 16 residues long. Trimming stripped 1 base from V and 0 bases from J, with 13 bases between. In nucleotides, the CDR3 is TGTGCCAGCAGCTTGTACGGGCGAGGGATGAACACTGAAGCTTTCTTT. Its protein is CASSLYGRGMNTEAFF.

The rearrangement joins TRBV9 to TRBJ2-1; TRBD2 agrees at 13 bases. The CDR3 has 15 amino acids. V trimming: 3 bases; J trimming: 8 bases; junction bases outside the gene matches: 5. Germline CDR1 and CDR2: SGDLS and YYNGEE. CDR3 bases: TGTGCCAGCAGCGCCCGAGGACTAGCGGGGGATGAGCAGTTCTTC. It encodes CASSARGLAGDEQFF.

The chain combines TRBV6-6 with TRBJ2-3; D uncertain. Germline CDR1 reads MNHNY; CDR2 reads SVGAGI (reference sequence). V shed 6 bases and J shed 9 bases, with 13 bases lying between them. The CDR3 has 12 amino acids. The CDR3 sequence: CASSPVSETQYF. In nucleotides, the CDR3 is TGTGCCAGCAGCCCCGTTTCGGAGACGCAGTATTTT.

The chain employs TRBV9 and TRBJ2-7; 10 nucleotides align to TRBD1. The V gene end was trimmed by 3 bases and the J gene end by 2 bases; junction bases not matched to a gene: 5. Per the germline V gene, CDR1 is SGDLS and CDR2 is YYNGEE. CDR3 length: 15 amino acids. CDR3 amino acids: CASSAWDRGAYEQYF. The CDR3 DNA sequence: TGTGCCAGCAGCGCGTGGGACAGGGGAGCCTACGAGCAGTACTTC.

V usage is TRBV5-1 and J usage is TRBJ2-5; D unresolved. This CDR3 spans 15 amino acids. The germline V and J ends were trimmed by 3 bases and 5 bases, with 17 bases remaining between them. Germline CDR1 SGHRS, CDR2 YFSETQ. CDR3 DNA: TGCGCCAGCAGCTCCGGGTCTCTCTTCGGGGAGACCCAGTACTTC. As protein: CASSSGSLFGETQYF. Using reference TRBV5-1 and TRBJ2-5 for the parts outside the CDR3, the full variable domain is KAGVTQTPRYLIKTRGQQVTLSCSPISGHRSVSWYQQTPGQGLQFLFEYFSETQRNKGNFPGRFSGRQFSNSRSEMNVSTLELGDSALYLCASSSGSLFGETQYFGPGTRLLVL.

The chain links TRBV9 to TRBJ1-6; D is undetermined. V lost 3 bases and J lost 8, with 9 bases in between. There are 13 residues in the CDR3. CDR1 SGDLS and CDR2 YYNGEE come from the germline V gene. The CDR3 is CASSGRLDSPLHF. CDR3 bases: TGTGCCAGCAGCGGGCGGCTCGATTCACCCCTCCACTTT.

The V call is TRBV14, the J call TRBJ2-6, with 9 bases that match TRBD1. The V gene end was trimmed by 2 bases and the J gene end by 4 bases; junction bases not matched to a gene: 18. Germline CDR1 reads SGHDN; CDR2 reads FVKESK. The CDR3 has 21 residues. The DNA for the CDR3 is TGTGCCAGCAGCCAACGCCCCCTGGGTACAGGGGGCGTGGACGGGGCCAACGTCCTGACTTTC. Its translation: CASSQRPLGTGGVDGANVLTF. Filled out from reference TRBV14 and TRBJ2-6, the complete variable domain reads EAGVTQFPSHSVIEKGQTVTLRCDPISGHDNLYWYRRVMGKEIKFLLHFVKESKQDESGMPNNRFLAERTGGTYSTLKVQPAELEDSGVYFCASSQRPLGTGGVDGANVLTFGAGSRLTVL.

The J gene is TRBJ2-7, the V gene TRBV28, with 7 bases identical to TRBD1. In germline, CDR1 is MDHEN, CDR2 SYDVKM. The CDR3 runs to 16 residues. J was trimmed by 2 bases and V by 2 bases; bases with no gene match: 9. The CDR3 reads CASSLEAWDSTYEQYF. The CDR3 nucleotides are TGTGCCAGCAGTTTAGAAGCTTGGGACAGCACCTACGAGCAGTACTTC.

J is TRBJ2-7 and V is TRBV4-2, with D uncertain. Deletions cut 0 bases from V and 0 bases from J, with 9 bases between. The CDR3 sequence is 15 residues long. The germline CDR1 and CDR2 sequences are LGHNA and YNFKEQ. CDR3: CASSQDMSSSYEQYF. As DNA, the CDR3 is TGTGCCAGCAGCCAAGATATGTCTAGCTCCTACGAGCAGTACTTC.

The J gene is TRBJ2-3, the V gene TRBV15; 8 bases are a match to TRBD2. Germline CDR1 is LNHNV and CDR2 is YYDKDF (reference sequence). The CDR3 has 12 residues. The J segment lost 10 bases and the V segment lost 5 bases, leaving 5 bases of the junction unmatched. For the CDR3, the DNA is TGTGCCACCAGCCTAGGACTAGCCGCGCAGTATTTT. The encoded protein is CATSLGLAAQYF.